This T cell receptor beta chain was captured in a study of cytomegalovirus exposure and HLA in healthy donors (dated 2017 in TCRdb). Regarding the study in general: According to a later analysis, one platform produced both the 100 to 150 validation repertoires and the 730 or so repertoires of the first cohort. To predict cytomegalovirus infection status, the study combined high-throughput TCR immunosequencing, statistical association of individual TCRs with disease status, and machine learning. In addition to the first cohort of approximately 670 subjects, a separate validation cohort of 120 different subjects was used. The aim of the study was to test whether cataloging public T cell receptors could identify signatures of past pathogen exposure. Findings and caveats that apply to the study as a whole: Most TCR sequences were observed very rarely across donors, whereas some public TCRs were present in many individuals. In a later analysis, TCRs clustered in the first cohort were found to also tend to co-occur in the roughly 130 validation repertoires, with 94% of cluster scores above 0. Cytomegalovirus status was reported to be diagnosed by the classifier with high specificity and sensitivity in both the original and validation cohorts. The study gave a list of under 200 TCR beta chains associated with cytomegalovirus. It was suggested by the authors that the approach could potentially be generalized to other disease states and immunological phenotypes. All 120 or so repertoires were used to score co-occurrence in the validation cohort in a later analysis, because that analysis had no HLA typing for the cohort. In vitro tests confirmed that a few of the cytomegalovirus-associated TCR beta chains recognize cytomegalovirus antigens.

The library was obtained by the immunoSEQ multiplex PCR assay. The paper's processing steps were these. A statistical classification framework was built to diagnose cytomegalovirus status from the catalog of TCR beta chain sequences. In its TCRdb copy, this immuneACCESS table keeps in-frame sequences only and misses some clones. Where compared with another copy, unresolved V genes explain less than half of these, and the others have no known cause. That table furnishes V, J and clone size, whereas the DNA furnished D and trimming. For this sample the table gives some 310,000 clones, of which roughly 90% were detected only once. The ten largest clones take up around 1% of the sample. With regard to this clone: The antigen it recognizes is unknown. The record has no base qualities; no much larger clone is one base away.

Separate from the roughly 700-subject first cohort, the validation cohort of about 120 subjects was the group to which the donors belonged. From its cysteine to its phenylalanine, the CDR3 spans 14 amino acids. Of the read, only the CDR3 DNA is kept; its 42 bases are in frame from base 1. For CDR1 and CDR2, the germline V gene lists KGHSH and LQKENI. Trimming leaves V shorter by 3 bases and J shorter by 7 bases, with the junction holding 4 bases beyond the gene matches. This TCR derives from a man aged 25 to 40 in good health and CMV-seronegative. The rearrangement combines TRBV18 with TRBJ2-1; 9 nucleotides in the junction match TRBD2. The sample taken for sequencing was PBMCs. The CDR3 in this case is CASSPQRGENEQFF. The DNA sequence is given as TGTGCCAGCTCACCTCAGCGGGGGGAAAATGAGCAGTTCTTC.